One TCR beta chain is described in this entry. Its cognate antigen is unknown. Compared with germline, one end of the junction differs, possibly owing to a read error. This entry belongs to a study of cytomegalovirus exposure and HLA in healthy donors. The CDR3 has 14 amino acids. CDR1 and CDR2 (germline): MNHEY, SVGAGI. Study-wide findings and caveats: A few chains linked to CMV were shown in vitro to be specific for CMV antigens.

PCR primers comprised 60 Vbeta and 13 Jbeta primers. Repertoires were generated with immunoSEQ multiplex PCR, while TCRdb's copy carries only in-frame clones and drops some. This table holds more than 250,000 clones, 70% to 90% found once. The sample taken for sequencing was PBMCs. The chain combines TRBV6-5 with TRBJ1-1; 7 nucleotides match TRBD1. This sequence was found in a young woman in good health and CMV-seronegative. The CDR3: CASSYVQGNTEALF. The DNA of the CDR3 is TGTGCCAGCAGTTACGTACAGGGGAACACTGAAGCTCTCTTT.